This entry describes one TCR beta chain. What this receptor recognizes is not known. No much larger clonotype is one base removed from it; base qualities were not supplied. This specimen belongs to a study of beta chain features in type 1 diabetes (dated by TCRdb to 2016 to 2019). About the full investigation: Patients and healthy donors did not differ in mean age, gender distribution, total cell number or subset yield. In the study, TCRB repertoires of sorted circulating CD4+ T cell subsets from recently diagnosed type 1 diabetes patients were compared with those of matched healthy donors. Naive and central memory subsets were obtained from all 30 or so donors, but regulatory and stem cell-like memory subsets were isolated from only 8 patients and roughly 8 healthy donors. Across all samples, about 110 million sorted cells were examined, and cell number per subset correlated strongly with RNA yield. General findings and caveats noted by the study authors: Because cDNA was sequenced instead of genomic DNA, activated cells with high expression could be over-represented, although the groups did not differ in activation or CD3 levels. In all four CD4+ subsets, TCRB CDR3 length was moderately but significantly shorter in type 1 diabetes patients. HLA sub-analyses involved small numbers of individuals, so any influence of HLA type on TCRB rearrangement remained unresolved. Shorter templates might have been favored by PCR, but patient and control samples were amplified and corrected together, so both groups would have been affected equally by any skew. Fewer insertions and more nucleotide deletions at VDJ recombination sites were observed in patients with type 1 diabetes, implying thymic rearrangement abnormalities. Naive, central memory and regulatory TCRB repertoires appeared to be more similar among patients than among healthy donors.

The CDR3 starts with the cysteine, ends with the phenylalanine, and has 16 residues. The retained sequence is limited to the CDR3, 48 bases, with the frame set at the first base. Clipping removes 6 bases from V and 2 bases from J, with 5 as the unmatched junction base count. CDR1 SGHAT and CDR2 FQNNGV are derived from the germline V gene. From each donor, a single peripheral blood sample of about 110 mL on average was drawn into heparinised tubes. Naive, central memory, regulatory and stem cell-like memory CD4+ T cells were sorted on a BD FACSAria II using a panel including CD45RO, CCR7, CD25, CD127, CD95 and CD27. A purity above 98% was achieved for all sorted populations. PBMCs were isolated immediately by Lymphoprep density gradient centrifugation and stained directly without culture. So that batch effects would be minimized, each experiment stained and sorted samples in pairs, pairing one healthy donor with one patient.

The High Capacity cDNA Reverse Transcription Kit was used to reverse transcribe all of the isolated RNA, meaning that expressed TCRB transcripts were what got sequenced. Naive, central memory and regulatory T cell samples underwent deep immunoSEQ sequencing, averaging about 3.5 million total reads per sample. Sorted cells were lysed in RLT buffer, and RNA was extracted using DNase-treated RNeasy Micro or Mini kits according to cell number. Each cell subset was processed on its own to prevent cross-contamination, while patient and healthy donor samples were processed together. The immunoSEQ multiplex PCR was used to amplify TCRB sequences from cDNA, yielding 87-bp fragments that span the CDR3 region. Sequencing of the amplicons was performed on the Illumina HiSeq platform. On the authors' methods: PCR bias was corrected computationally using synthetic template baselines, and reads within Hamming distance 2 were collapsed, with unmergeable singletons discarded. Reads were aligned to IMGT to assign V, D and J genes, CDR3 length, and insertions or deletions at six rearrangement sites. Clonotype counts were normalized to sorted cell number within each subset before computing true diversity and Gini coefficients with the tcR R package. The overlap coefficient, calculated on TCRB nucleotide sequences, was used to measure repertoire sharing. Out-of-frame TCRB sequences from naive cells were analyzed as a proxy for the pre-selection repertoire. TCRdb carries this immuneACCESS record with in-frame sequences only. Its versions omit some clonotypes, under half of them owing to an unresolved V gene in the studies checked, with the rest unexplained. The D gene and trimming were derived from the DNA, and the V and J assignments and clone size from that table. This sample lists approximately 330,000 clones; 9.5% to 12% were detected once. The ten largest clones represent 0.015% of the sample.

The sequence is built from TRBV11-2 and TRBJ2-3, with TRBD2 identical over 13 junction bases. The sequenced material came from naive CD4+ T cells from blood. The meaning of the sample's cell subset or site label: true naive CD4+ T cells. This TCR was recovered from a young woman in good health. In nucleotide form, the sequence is TGTGCCAGCAGTCGGGGGACTAGCGGGAACACAGATACGCAGTATTTT. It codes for CASSRGTSGNTDTQYF.